One T cell receptor beta chain is described in this entry. The sample comes from a study of blood T cell repertoires in COVID-19. Turning to the study itself: Spain, Italy and the United States supplied samples that represented acute and convalescent COVID-19. T cells, B-cell-depleted T cells, or PBMCs provided the cDNA or gDNA that served as material.

Authors' processing steps: Counts of nucleated cells, estimated from reference gene primer amplification, were obtained. Here immunoSEQ multiplex PCR was the method, and the copy in TCRdb shows in-frame clones only, minus some. D and trimming come from the DNA, and the V and J calls and clone size come from that table. The sample includes around 270,000 clones, around four fifths of them seen just once. The clonotype was recovered from a man aged 60-69 years with acute or convalescent COVID-19. The sample consisted of peripheral blood.

CDR3 sequence reads: CAWRPDRGSYEQYF. CDR3 coding DNA: TGTGCCTGGAGGCCGGACAGGGGGTCCTACGAGCAGTACTTC. The chain joins TRBV30 to TRBJ2-7, with 10 positions matching TRBD1. CDR1 and CDR2 from the germline V gene are GTSNPN and SVGIG (reference sequence). The junction had 3 bases not matched to a gene; V was cut back by 3 bases and J by 1 base. The length of the CDR3 is 14 residues.